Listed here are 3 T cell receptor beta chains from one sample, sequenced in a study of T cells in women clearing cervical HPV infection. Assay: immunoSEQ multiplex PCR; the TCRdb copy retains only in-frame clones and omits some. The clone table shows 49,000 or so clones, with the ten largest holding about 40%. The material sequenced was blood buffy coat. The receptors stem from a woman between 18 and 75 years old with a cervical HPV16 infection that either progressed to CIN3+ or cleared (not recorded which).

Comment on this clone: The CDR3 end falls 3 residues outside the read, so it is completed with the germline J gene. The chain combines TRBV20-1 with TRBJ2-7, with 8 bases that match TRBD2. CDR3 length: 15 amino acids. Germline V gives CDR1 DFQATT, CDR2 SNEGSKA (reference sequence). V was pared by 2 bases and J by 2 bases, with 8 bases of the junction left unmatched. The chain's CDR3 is CSARPGGTYAYEQYF. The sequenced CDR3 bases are TGCAGTGCTAGACCGGGGGGGACATACGCCTACGAG.

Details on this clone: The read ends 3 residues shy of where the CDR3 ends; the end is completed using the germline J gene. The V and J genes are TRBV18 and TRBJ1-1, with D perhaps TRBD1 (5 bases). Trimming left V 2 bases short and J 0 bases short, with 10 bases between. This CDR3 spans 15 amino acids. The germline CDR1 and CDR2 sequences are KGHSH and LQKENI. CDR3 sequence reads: CASSPVGGVNTEAFF. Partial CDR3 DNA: TGTGCCAGCTCACCAGTGGGGGGAGTGAACACTGAA.

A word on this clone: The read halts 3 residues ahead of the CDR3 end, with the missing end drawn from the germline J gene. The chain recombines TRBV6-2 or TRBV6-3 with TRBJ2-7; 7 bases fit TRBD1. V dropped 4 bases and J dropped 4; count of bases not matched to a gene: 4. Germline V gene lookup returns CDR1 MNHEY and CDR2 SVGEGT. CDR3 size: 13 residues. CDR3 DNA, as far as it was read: TGTGCCAGCAGTTGGGGGACAGTGTACGAG. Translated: CASSWGTVYE. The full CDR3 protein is CASSWGTVYEQYF.